This T cell receptor beta chain is drawn from a study of blood T cell repertoires in COVID-19. Study summary: The analysed material was cDNA or gDNA that came from T cells, B-cell-depleted T cells, or PBMCs.

As originally analysed: Quantification of nucleated cells was approximated via reference gene primer amplification. Assay: immunoSEQ multiplex PCR; the TCRdb copy retains only in-frame clones and omits some. From that table come the V and J calls and clone size; the DNA was used to work out D and trimming. The sample holds 150,000 to 200,000 clones, approximately 90% seen once. Either two negative PCRs, clearance, or symptom resolution qualified Cohort 3 donors as recovered. The receptor was derived from a woman aged 50 to 60 who had recovered from COVID-19. The specimen sequenced was PBMCs or T cells enriched from blood (not recorded which).

The CDR3 here is CASSLEWDEGGGYTF. The CDR3 nucleotides read TGTGCCAGCAGCTTAGAGTGGGATGAGGGTGGTGGCTACACCTTC. V gene TRBV7-2 combines with J gene TRBJ1-2, with D unresolved. The CDR3 sequence is 15 residues long. In germline, CDR1 is SGHTA, CDR2 FQGNSA. Trimming removed 1 base from V and 7 bases from J, with 16 bases in between.